Presented here are 31 T cell receptor beta chains from one specimen sequenced in a study of blood T cell repertoires in COVID-19. Assay: immunoSEQ multiplex PCR; the TCRdb copy retains only in-frame clones and omits some. The table shows 240,000 or so clones, with approximately 90% occurring only once. The specimen was PBMCs or T cells enriched from blood (not recorded which). Source of these receptors: a man aged 45-65 years who had been exposed to COVID-19.

This clone has a single count. This rearrangement joins TRBV19 to TRBJ2-7, with 7 bases matching TRBD2. Germline CDR1 LNHDA, CDR2 SQIVND (reference sequence). V trimming: 5 bases; J trimming: 12 bases; junction bases outside the gene matches: 16. The CDR3 runs to 14 residues. Here the CDR3 reads CASSWRDYDRSRYV. The CDR3 DNA reads TGTGCCAGTAGTTGGCGGGACTACGATCGGAGCAGGTACGTC.

The rearrangement links TRBV18 to TRBJ1-4; possibly TRBD1 for D (5 bases). CDR1 KGHSH and CDR2 LQKENI come from the germline V gene. This CDR3 contains 20 residues. Deletions cut 4 bases from V and 7 bases from J, with 31 bases between. CDR3 residues: CASSQLQLGVGGGTAEKLFF. CDR3 DNA: TGTGCCAGCTCACAACTTCAACTTGGGGTAGGAGGAGGGACCGCTGAAAAACTGTTTTTT.

This sequence joins TRBV9 and TRBJ1-2; D call uncertain. The CDR3 contains 12 residues. From germline, CDR1 is SGDLS and CDR2 YYNGEE. V gave up 2 bases and J gave up 5 bases, with 7 bases separating them. Written as DNA, the CDR3 is TGTGCCAGCAGCGTGGGCGTGTATGGCTACACCTTC. Translated, it gives CASSVGVYGYTF.

The J gene is TRBJ1-5, the V gene TRBV18; a weak D match, TRBD1 (5 bases). V shed 3 bases and J shed 0 bases, with 6 bases lying between them. CDR1 is KGHSH and CDR2 is LQKENI in the germline V gene. CDR3 size: 14 residues. CDR3 nucleotide sequence: TGTGCCAGCTCACCCCAGGGTAGCAATCAGCCCCAGCATTTT. Its translation: CASSPQGSNQPQHF.

The chain uses TRBV2 and TRBJ1-5, with 9 bases identical to TRBD1. CDR1 is SNHLY, CDR2 FYNNEI, per germline. The trim removed 6 bases at V and 4 bases at J, leaving 7 bases unmatched. This CDR3 has 15 amino acids. The DNA for the CDR3 is TGTGCCAGCAGATTGACAGGGGGTTGGAATCAGCCCCAGCATTTT. Protein product: CASRLTGGWNQPQHF.

This clone was detected only once. The chain carries TRBV3-1 (or the pseudogene TRBV3-2) and TRBJ1-6, with D perhaps TRBD1 (5 bases). CDR1 is LGHDT, CDR2 YNNKEL, per germline (reference sequence). Trimming stripped 4 bases from V and 9 bases from J, with 13 bases between. The CDR3 has 14 amino acids. In nucleotides, the CDR3 is TGTGCCAGCAGCCGGGGGGGGAGCCTTTCACCCCTCCACTTT. Its protein is CASSRGGSLSPLHF.

The genes are TRBV7-9 and TRBJ1-2; D remains unclear. Trimming pared 2 bases from V and 8 bases from J, leaving 9 bases between. This CDR3 contains 12 residues. From germline, CDR1 is SEHNR and CDR2 FQNEAQ (reference sequence). The CDR3 coding sequence is TGTGCCAGCAGCTTAATCAACAACGGCTACACCTTC. This encodes CASSLINNGYTF.

The CDR3 region is CASSFRILAGGSSYNEQFF. The CDR3 nucleotides read TGTGCCAGCAGCTTTCGTATACTAGCGGGAGGTAGCTCCTACAATGAGCAGTTCTTC. The V gene is TRBV11-3, the J gene TRBJ2-1; TRBD2 aligns across 12 bases. V dropped 3 bases and J dropped 0; count of bases not matched to a gene: 9. The CDR3 loop spans 19 amino acids. Germline assignment: CDR1 SGHNT and CDR2 YENEEA.

V and J are TRBV3-1 (or the pseudogene TRBV3-2) and TRBJ2-5; 7 nucleotides agree with TRBD2. Germline V CDR1 and CDR2: LGHDT, YNNKEL (reference sequence). J lost 5 bases, V lost 6 bases, and 12 bases had no gene match. The CDR3 consists of 15 residues. The CDR3 nucleotides read TGTGCCAGCAGTGTGATGGGGGGAGGGCTGGAGACCCAGTACTTC. It is translated as CASSVMGGGLETQYF.

The chain joins TRBV2 to TRBJ2-6; 7 bases are a match to TRBD1. The germline gives CDR1 SNHLY, CDR2 FYNNEI. The CDR3 has 17 amino acids. Germline trimming cut 5 bases from V and 2 bases from J; bases unmatched to any gene: 9. The CDR3 DNA reads TGTGCCAGCAGTCCAGACAGGGTTGGGACTGGGGCCAACGTCCTGACTTTC. Protein product: CASSPDRVGTGANVLTF.

V and J are TRBV5-1 and TRBJ1-1; D possibly corresponds to TRBD1 (6 bases). Deletions cut 0 bases from V and 7 bases from J, with 13 bases between. There are 14 residues in the CDR3. Germline lookup yields CDR1 SGHRS and CDR2 YFSETQ. The CDR3 region has the DNA TGCGCCAGCAGCTTGGCCTTTTTACAGGGTGAAGCTTTCTTT. Amino acids: CASSLAFLQGEAFF.

V usage is TRBV19 and J usage is TRBJ2-7; TRBD1 is a possible D gene (6 bases). Germline CDR1 LNHDA, CDR2 SQIVND (reference sequence). This CDR3 region has 16 residues. The V gene lost 4 bases and the J gene lost 5 bases, with 21 bases spanning the gap. The CDR3 DNA is TGTGCCAGTAGTAGATTAATAACCGGGACAAGAAACGAGCAGTACTTC. This gives the protein CASSRLITGTRNEQYF.

The genes are TRBV5-1 and TRBJ2-6; 7 bases are a match to TRBD1. The CDR3 sequence is 16 residues long. V gave up 5 bases and J gave up 2 bases; unmatched junction bases: 7. Germline V gives CDR1 SGHRS, CDR2 YFSETQ. This CDR3 is CASSLTGLAGANVLTF. The CDR3 coding sequence is TGCGCCAGCAGTTTGACAGGGTTGGCTGGGGCCAACGTCCTGACTTTC.

The chain uses TRBV12-3 or TRBV12-4 and TRBJ1-6; D not certain. Between the trimmed V and J ends, which lost 2 bases and 9 bases, there was a span of 5 bases. This CDR3 region has 12 residues. The CDR3, as DNA: TGTGCCAGCAGTTTAACGGGTTCACCCCTCCACTTT. Its translation: CASSLTGSPLHF.

The CDR3 is CASSLGGQGVSEAFF. CDR3 DNA sequence: TGCGCCAGCAGCTTGGGGGGACAGGGTGTTTCTGAAGCTTTCTTT. J is TRBJ1-1 and V is TRBV5-1; 9 nucleotides match TRBD1. The CDR3 spans 15 residues. V shed 0 bases and J 6 bases; nucleotides not matched to a gene: 6. Germline CDR1 reads SGHRS; CDR2 reads YFSETQ.

Only one count was recorded for this clone. The chain couples TRBV28 to TRBJ2-5; TRBD2 aligns across 10 bases. This CDR3 has 14 residues. V dropped 5 bases and J dropped 4; count of bases not matched to a gene: 4. The germline V gene encodes CDR1 MDHEN and CDR2 SYDVKM. For the CDR3, the DNA is TGTGCCAGCAGTGCAGCGGGGGGGCTAGAGACCCAGTACTTC. This translates into CASSAAGGLETQYF.

The chain has TRBV7-2 and TRBJ2-3; 8 bases are shared with TRBD2. V was pared by 6 bases and J by 0 bases, with 11 bases of the junction left unmatched. CDR3 length: 17 amino acids. The germline V gene has CDR1 SGHTA and CDR2 FQGNSA. In DNA, the CDR3 is TGTGCCAGCAGAAAAGCGGGGGTGATAACTAGCACAGATACGCAGTATTTT. Encoded protein: CASRKAGVITSTDTQYF.

The rearrangement links TRBV5-1 to TRBJ2-1; 7 bases fit TRBD2. The J segment lost 4 bases and the V segment lost 4 bases, leaving 5 bases of the junction unmatched. Germline loops: CDR1 SGHRS, CDR2 YFSETQ. The CDR3 sequence is 14 residues long. The CDR3 spells CASSPLADYNEQFF. The CDR3 nucleotides read TGCGCCAGCAGCCCTCTAGCGGATTACAATGAGCAGTTCTTC.

The chain is built from TRBV5-1 and TRBJ1-1; no firm D call. V was cut by 0 bases and J by 3 bases, with 9 bases left in between. CDR3 size: 14 residues. Germline V gives CDR1 SGHRS, CDR2 YFSETQ. CDR3 nucleotide sequence: TGCGCCAGCAGCTTGGAAAATCAGGACACTGAAGCTTTCTTT. Amino acid sequence: CASSLENQDTEAFF. The full variable domain, with the rest looked up from reference TRBV5-1 and TRBJ1-1, is KAGVTQTPRYLIKTRGQQVTLSCSPISGHRSVSWYQQTPGQGLQFLFEYFSETQRNKGNFPGRFSGRQFSNSRSEMNVSTLELGDSALYLCASSLENQDTEAFFGQGTRLTVV.

The chain carries TRBV9 and TRBJ2-1; 7 nucleotides align to TRBD1. The CDR3 totals 16 residues. With V trimmed by 2 bases and J by 3 bases, 8 bases remained unmatched. Germline CDR1 and CDR2: SGDLS and YYNGEE. The CDR3 region has the DNA TGTGCCAGCAGCGTTGGACAGGACATCCACTACAATGAGCAGTTCTTC. Its translation is CASSVGQDIHYNEQFF.

This clone was counted only a few times. This chain links TRBV11-2 with TRBJ2-1, with 10 positions matching TRBD2. The CDR3 has 15 residues. V lost 6 bases, J lost 15 bases, and 17 bases stayed unmatched. Germline-derived CDR1 and CDR2 are SGHAT and FQNNGV. This CDR3 reads CASRLLSGRPPRAFF. DNA of the CDR3: TGTGCCAGCAGGCTTCTTAGCGGGAGGCCCCCAAGGGCGTTCTTC.

This sequence joins TRBV28 and TRBJ2-6, with D possibly matching TRBD2 (6 bases). Trimming removed 5 bases at V and 3 bases at J, with 14 bases between. The germline gives CDR1 MDHEN, CDR2 SYDVKM. This CDR3 region has 16 residues. The CDR3, as DNA: TGTGCCAGCAGTCCTGGAGGGGCAGGTGGGGCCAACGTCCTGACTTTC. Amino acids: CASSPGGAGGANVLTF.

The chain is built from TRBV15 and TRBJ1-5; 9 bases align to TRBD1. V lost 3 bases, J lost 5 bases, and 5 bases stayed unmatched. Germline CDR1 and CDR2: LNHNV and YYDKDF (reference sequence). The CDR3 extends over 15 amino acids. The CDR3 bases are TGTGCCACCAGCAGGCAGACAGGGGGGTATCAGCCCCAGCATTTT. Translating it yields CATSRQTGGYQPQHF.

The J gene is TRBJ2-1, the V gene TRBV11-2; TRBD2 aligns across 7 bases. Germline trimming cut 4 bases from V and 6 bases from J; bases unmatched to any gene: 6. From germline, CDR1 is SGHAT and CDR2 FQNNGV. The CDR3 extends over 14 amino acids. CDR3 bases: TGTGCCAGCAGCTCATCGACTAGCATCAATGAGCAGTTCTTC. Its protein product is CASSSSTSINEQFF.

The chain carries TRBV11-1 and TRBJ2-1, with TRBD2 matching 8 bases. There are 14 residues in the CDR3. Losses at the gene ends were 6 bases for V and 5 bases for J; bases not matched to a gene: 6. Per germline, CDR1 SGHAT and CDR2 FQDESV (reference sequence). The CDR3 bases are TGTGCCAGCAGAAGACTAGCGACGGACAATGAGCAGTTCTTC. It translates to CASRRLATDNEQFF.

V gene TRBV21-1 combines with J gene TRBJ1-2; no DNA check was done on the table's D call, TRBD1. TRBV21-1 is assigned pseudogene status. CDR3 length equals 22 residues. The CDR3 sequence is CASSKATGGLGGPTARNYGYTF. The DNA for the CDR3 is TGTGCCAGCAGCAAAGCGACAGGGGGCCTAGGTGGCCCAACCGCACGTAACTATGGCTACACCTTC.

CDR3 nucleotides: TGTGCCAGCAGCTTAGATCCGTACCAAGAGACCCAGTACTTC. Translation gives CASSLDPYQETQYF. The chain combines TRBV11-1 with TRBJ2-5, with D unclear. Trimming pared 1 base from V and 0 bases from J, leaving 6 bases between. Germline loops: CDR1 SGHAT, CDR2 FQDESV (reference sequence). The CDR3 length is 14 residues.

There are a few counts of this clone. The chain links TRBV7-2 to TRBJ1-1, with unresolved D. This CDR3 is built from 13 residues. V was cut by 0 bases and J by 11 bases, with 13 bases left in between. In germline, CDR1 is SGHTA, CDR2 FQGNSA. The CDR3 DNA sequence: TGTGCCAGCAGCTTAGCAGCGCTTTATATCGCTTTCTTT. Translation: CASSLAALYIAFF.

The chain links TRBV7-6 to TRBJ1-3; possible D gene TRBD1, 5 bases. The CDR3 extends over 18 amino acids. Germline V lookup: CDR1 SGHVS, CDR2 FNYEAQ. V lost 5 bases to trimming and J lost 4 bases, with 24 bases between them. CDR3 residues: CASSPRDSALRRGNTIYF. In DNA form, the CDR3 reads TGTGCCAGCAGCCCGAGGGACTCAGCCCTGAGAAGGGGAAACACCATATATTTT.

The chain uses TRBV19 and TRBJ1-6; D possibly corresponds to TRBD1 (5 bases). Germline V gene data show CDR1 as LNHDA and CDR2 as SQIVND (reference sequence). The V and J ends lost 5 bases and 10 bases respectively, with 12 bases between them. This CDR3 comprises 13 residues. The CDR3 DNA reads as TGTGCCAGTAGTGGCAGGGCGTCCTCACCCCTCCACTTT. Protein sequence: CASSGRASSPLHF.

V is TRBV7-2 and J is TRBJ1-2; 8 bases map to TRBD1. The trim removed 8 bases at V and 6 bases at J, leaving 14 bases unmatched. Germline CDR1 is SGHTA and CDR2 is FQGNSA. The CDR3 runs 15 residues. CDR3 sequence reads: CASGRQGTVGDGYTF. The CDR3 region has the DNA TGTGCCAGCGGGAGACAGGGGACGGTTGGCGATGGCTACACCTTC.